This T cell receptor beta chain is from a study of blood T cell repertoires in COVID-19. At the level of the study: From T cells, B-cell-depleted T cells, or PBMCs came the material, which was cDNA or gDNA.

The authors' processing: Quantification of nucleated cells was approximated via reference gene primer amplification. Sequenced by immunoSEQ multiplex PCR; TCRdb stores in-frame clones only, minus some. That table gives V, J and clone size, and the DNA gave D and trimming. Of 300,000 to 450,000 clones listed, approximately 80% were seen once; the top ten hold roughly 1.1%. There are 12 residues in the CDR3. Germline-derived CDR1 and CDR2 are MNHEY and SVGAGI. Trimming removed 2 bases from V and 11 bases from J, with 7 bases in between. Input material: peripheral blood. V is TRBV6-5 and J is TRBJ1-6; D is uncertain. This TCR was sampled from a human donor with acute or convalescent COVID-19. The donor label of this sample is uncertain. CDR3 nucleotides: TGTGCCAGCAGTTACGGCGGGGCACCCCTCCACTTT. It translates to CASSYGGAPLHF.